Listed below are T cell receptor beta chains from one sample, sequenced in a study of CD4 T cells in relation to SARS-CoV-2 and coronaviruses. TCRdb keeps only in-frame clones here, not all; method: immunoSEQ multiplex PCR. The table shows 20,000 to 25,000 clones, with approximately 80% occurring only once. What these receptors recognize is not known. The sequenced material came from CD4+ T cells from PBMCs, cultured in vitro. These receptors all come from a human donor in good health. Each CDR3 is given with its conserved first and last residue. The D gene is left open where the match is weak. Clone size is shown for a subset of rows, as once, few, many or a class of expanded clone.

V: TRBV6-5
D: TRBD2
size: NA
length: 15
J: TRBJ2-1
DNA: TGTGCCAGCAAACAACTAGCGGGCGGCTACAATGAGCAGTTCTTC
CDR3: CASKQLAGGYNEQFF

V: TRBV19
D: NA
size: NA
length: 15
J: TRBJ1-2
DNA: TGTGCCAGTAGTCTCACCGGGACTCCTATATATGGCTACACCTTC
CDR3: CASSLTGTPIYGYTF

V: TRBV19
D: TRBD2
size: NA
length: 14
J: TRBJ2-3
DNA: TGTGCCAGTACCCTTAGCGGGATAACAGATACGCAGTATTTT
CDR3: CASTLSGITDTQYF

V: TRBV3-1/TRBV3-2
D: NA
size: NA
length: 15
J: TRBJ2-3
DNA: TGTGCCAGCAGCCAGGGGACCGGCTGGAGAAATACGCAGTATTTT
CDR3: CASSQGTGWRNTQYF

V: TRBV19
D: TRBD1
size: NA
length: 14
J: TRBJ1-1
DNA: TGTGCCAGTAGTTCGACAGGGGGAAAGAGTGAAGCTTTCTTT
CDR3: CASSSTGGKSEAFF

V: TRBV18
D: TRBD1
size: NA
length: 14
J: TRBJ2-3
DNA: TGTGCCAGCTCACCACCCAGGGGGATAGATACGCAGTATTTT
CDR3: CASSPPRGIDTQYF

V: TRBV7-2
D: NA
size: NA
length: 12
J: TRBJ2-3
DNA: TGTGCCAGCAGCTCGTACGGAGATACGCAGTATTTT
CDR3: CASSSYGDTQYF

V: TRBV6-5
D: NA
size: NA
length: 13
J: TRBJ1-4
DNA: TGTGCCAGCAGTTACTCGGTTAATGAAAAACTGTTTTTT
CDR3: CASSYSVNEKLFF

V: TRBV3-1/TRBV3-2
D: TRBD2
size: few
length: 17
J: TRBJ2-7
DNA: TGTGCCAGCAGCCAAGGTGGTAGCGGGAGTTTCGGACGCGAGCAGTACTTC
CDR3: CASSQGGSGSFGREQYF

V: TRBV4-1
D: TRBD1
size: NA
length: 15
J: TRBJ1-3
DNA: TGCGCCAGCAGCCCACCGGGACAGGGTGTGAACACCATATATTTT
CDR3: CASSPPGQGVNTIYF

V: TRBV9
D: TRBD1
size: NA
length: 18
J: TRBJ1-6
DNA: TGTGCCAGCAGTGATGGGACAGGGTCAAGCTCCTATAATTCACCCCTCCACTTT
CDR3: CASSDGTGSSSYNSPLHF

V: TRBV11-1
D: NA
size: NA
length: 15
J: TRBJ1-1
DNA: TGTGCCAGCAGCCCCGGGACGGTGACTGGCGCTGAAGCTTTCTTT
CDR3: CASSPGTVTGAEAFF

V: TRBV5-4
D: NA
size: NA
length: 14
J: TRBJ1-3
DNA: TGTGCCAGCAGCTTGGTGGGATCGGGAAACACCATATATTTT
CDR3: CASSLVGSGNTIYF

V: TRBV12-5
D: NA
size: NA
length: 15
J: TRBJ2-2
DNA: TGTGCTAGTGGACGAGGGGGGAAGAACACCGGGGAGCTGTTTTTT
CDR3: CASGRGGKNTGELFF

V: TRBV24-1
D: TRBD2
size: NA
length: 16
J: TRBJ2-2
DNA: TGTGCCACCAGTGATGGAAAGCGGGGGGGTACCGGGGAGCTGTTTTTT
CDR3: CATSDGKRGGTGELFF

V: TRBV3-1/TRBV3-2
D: TRBD2
size: NA
length: 15
J: TRBJ2-5
DNA: TGTGCCAGCAGCCAAGTAGCGGGAGGGGGTGAGACCCAGTACTTC
CDR3: CASSQVAGGGETQYF

V: TRBV3-1/TRBV3-2
D: NA
size: NA
length: 11
J: TRBJ2-7
DNA: TGTGCCAGCAGCCAACACTACGAGCAGTACTTC
CDR3: CASSQHYEQYF

V: TRBV27
D: NA
size: once
length: 14
J: TRBJ1-1
DNA: TGTGCCAGCAGTTTGACCGGGACACCCCTTGAAGCTTTCTTT
CDR3: CASSLTGTPLEAFF

V: TRBV7-3
D: NA
size: few
length: 14
J: TRBJ2-7
DNA: TGTGCCAGCAGCTTAACGCGGGACGACTACGAGCAGTACTTC
CDR3: CASSLTRDDYEQYF

V: TRBV27
D: TRBD2
size: once
length: 15
J: TRBJ2-3
DNA: TGTGCCAGCAGTTTATGGGGGGGTGCCACAGATACGCAGTATTTT
CDR3: CASSLWGGATDTQYF

V: TRBV12-3/TRBV12-4
D: NA
size: NA
length: 13
J: TRBJ2-7
DNA: TGTGCCAGCAGTTTAGCGGACCACTACGAGCAGTACTTC
CDR3: CASSLADHYEQYF

V: TRBV7-9
D: TRBD2
size: once
length: 14
J: TRBJ2-7
DNA: TGTGCCAGCAGAGGACTAGCGGGATCCTACGAGCAGTACTTC
CDR3: CASRGLAGSYEQYF

V: TRBV12-3/TRBV12-4
D: NA
size: NA
length: 11
J: TRBJ1-2
DNA: TGTGCCACCGAGGGGGGACGCGGCTACACCTTC
CDR3: CATEGGRGYTF

V: TRBV11-2
D: TRBD2
size: NA
length: 19
J: TRBJ2-7
DNA: TGTGCCAGCAGCCCGGGACTAGCGGGAGGGCCTCGGCGGTCCTACGAGCAGTACTTC
CDR3: CASSPGLAGGPRRSYEQYF

V: TRBV27
D: NA
size: NA
length: 13
J: TRBJ2-1
DNA: TGTGCCAGCAGTTTAGGGGTCTTGAATGAGCAGTTCTTC
CDR3: CASSLGVLNEQFF

V: TRBV6-5
D: TRBD1
size: NA
length: 15
J: TRBJ2-7
DNA: TGTGCCAGCACCCGCAAACCGGGACAGGGGAACGAGCAGTACTTC
CDR3: CASTRKPGQGNEQYF

V: TRBV9
D: NA
size: NA
length: 16
J: TRBJ1-3
DNA: TGTGCCAGCAGCGTAGCAGTAAGGAACTCTGGAAACACCATATATTTT
CDR3: CASSVAVRNSGNTIYF

V: TRBV24-1
D: NA
size: NA
length: 19
J: TRBJ1-1
DNA: TGTGCCACCCGAACAGGGTTGTTCCCTATAGTACCAAAGAACACTGAAGCTTTCTTT
CDR3: CATRTGLFPIVPKNTEAFF

V: TRBV27
D: NA
size: NA
length: 13
J: TRBJ2-2
DNA: TGTGCCAGCAGTTTATTCCCCAACGGGGAGCTGTTTTTT
CDR3: CASSLFPNGELFF

V: TRBV9
D: TRBD2
size: NA
length: 16
J: TRBJ2-4
DNA: TGTGCTAAGGAAGGACTAGCGATGGGGGCCAAAAACATTCAGTACTTC
CDR3: CAKEGLAMGAKNIQYF

V: TRBV18
D: NA
size: NA
length: 15
J: TRBJ2-2
DNA: TGTGCCAGCTCACCCAGGGTGGATGCCACCGGGGAGCTGTTTTTT
CDR3: CASSPRVDATGELFF

V: TRBV6-5
D: NA
size: NA
length: 12
J: TRBJ1-4
DNA: TGTGCCACCATGTCGGGGGCCGAAAAACTGTTTTTT
CDR3: CATMSGAEKLFF

V: TRBV6-5
D: NA
size: NA
length: 14
J: TRBJ1-4
DNA: TGTGCCGCTACCAATTGGAGGGCTAATGAAAAACTGTTTTTT
CDR3: CAATNWRANEKLFF

V: TRBV10-3
D: NA
size: once
length: 13
J: TRBJ1-5
DNA: TGTGCCATCAGCGGACACCAGAATCAGCCCCAGCATTTT
CDR3: CAISGHQNQPQHF

V: TRBV2
D: NA
size: few
length: 12
J: TRBJ2-1
DNA: TGTGCCAGCAGTGAAAGAGGGTTTGCGCAGTTCTTC
CDR3: CASSERGFAQFF

V: TRBV5-1
D: NA
size: NA
length: 17
J: TRBJ1-1
DNA: TGCGCCAGCACTAAAGGGACACCGAAGGGCATGAACACTGAAGCTTTCTTT
CDR3: CASTKGTPKGMNTEAFF

V: TRBV5-1
D: NA
size: NA
length: 15
J: TRBJ2-3
DNA: TGCGCCAGCACCATACAGGGAGAAAACACAGATACGCAGTATTTT
CDR3: CASTIQGENTDTQYF

V: TRBV18
D: NA
size: NA
length: 16
J: TRBJ1-3
DNA: TGTGCCAGCTCACCGTCTACCAGGGGAATTGGAAACACCATATATTTT
CDR3: CASSPSTRGIGNTIYF

V: TRBV11-2
D: TRBD1
size: NA
length: 19
J: TRBJ1-3
DNA: TGTGCCAGCAGCTTAGATGTCATGGGACAGGCGAGCTCTGGAAACACCATATATTTT
CDR3: CASSLDVMGQASSGNTIYF

V: TRBV18
D: TRBD2
size: NA
length: 17
J: TRBJ2-1
DNA: TGTGCCAGCTCACCACCGGGACTAGCGGGAGGGTACAATGAGCAGTTCTTC
CDR3: CASSPPGLAGGYNEQFF

V: TRBV12-5
D: NA
size: few
length: 14
J: TRBJ1-6
DNA: TGTGCTAGTGGTTTGGCCCAGGGGTCTTCACCCCTCCACTTT
CDR3: CASGLAQGSSPLHF

V: TRBV5-1
D: NA
size: NA
length: 14
J: TRBJ2-7
DNA: TGCGCCAGCAGCTTTTCGACAGGCTCCTACGAGCAGTACTTC
CDR3: CASSFSTGSYEQYF

V: TRBV15
D: NA
size: once
length: 12
J: TRBJ1-3
DNA: TGTGCCGCTTCTTCCTCTGGAAACACCATATATTTT
CDR3: CAASSSGNTIYF

V: TRBV3-1/TRBV3-2
D: TRBD2
size: NA
length: 16
J: TRBJ2-3
DNA: TGTGCCAGCAGCCCCCAGACTAGCGGAAGCACAGATACGCAGTATTTT
CDR3: CASSPQTSGSTDTQYF

V: TRBV6-2/TRBV6-3
D: TRBD2
size: NA
length: 21
J: TRBJ2-3
DNA: TGTGCCAGCAGTTACTCGGGACTAGCGGAAAATATCCTTCTAAGCACAGATACGCAGTATTTT
CDR3: CASSYSGLAENILLSTDTQYF

V: TRBV18
D: TRBD1
size: NA
length: 14
J: TRBJ2-2
DNA: TGTGCCAGCTCACCAAATGACAGGGCCGGGGAGCTGTTTTTT
CDR3: CASSPNDRAGELFF

V: TRBV15
D: NA
size: NA
length: 18
J: TRBJ2-1
DNA: TGTGCCACCAGCAGAGCTCCCGATGGGGGAGCGTGGTACAATGAGCAGTTCTTC
CDR3: CATSRAPDGGAWYNEQFF

V: TRBV3-1/TRBV3-2
D: NA
size: NA
length: 14
J: TRBJ2-7
DNA: TGTGCCAGCAGCCAAGCGACTCTATCCTACGAGCAGTACTTC
CDR3: CASSQATLSYEQYF

V: TRBV6-5
D: NA
size: NA
length: 13
J: TRBJ2-7
DNA: TGTGCCAGCAGCCAAGGGGGCTCCTACGAGCAGTACTTC
CDR3: CASSQGGSYEQYF

V: TRBV11-3
D: NA
size: NA
length: 14
J: TRBJ2-7
DNA: TGTGCCAGCAGCTTAGGAATAAGGACAGAAGAGCAGTACTTC
CDR3: CASSLGIRTEEQYF

V: TRBV29-1
D: NA
size: NA
length: 13
J: TRBJ1-2
DNA: TGCAGCGCAGGGGAGGGGCAGGTCTATGGCTACACCTTC
CDR3: CSAGEGQVYGYTF

V: TRBV3-1/TRBV3-2
D: TRBD2
size: NA
length: 14
J: TRBJ2-7
DNA: TGTGCCAGCAGCCCCGCTAGCGGGAGCTACGAGCAGTACTTC
CDR3: CASSPASGSYEQYF